This T cell receptor (beta chain) was retrieved from a study of blood T cell repertoires in COVID-19. This CDR3 region has 18 residues. Germline trimming cut 0 bases from V and 14 bases from J; bases unmatched to any gene: 20. Germline CDR1 LGHDT, CDR2 YNNKEL (reference sequence). Sequencing used immunoSEQ multiplex PCR; TCRdb keeps in-frame clones, though not all of them. The sample lists 250,000 to 300,000 clones; roughly 86% were seen once. The receptor's source is a woman aged 50 to 60 who had been exposed to COVID-19. Sequenced: PBMCs or T cells enriched from blood (not recorded which). This rearrangement joins TRBV3-1 (or the pseudogene TRBV3-2) to TRBJ2-3; 10 bases are a match to TRBD2. Here the CDR3 reads CASSQEASLASGGGLRYF. The CDR3 DNA is TGTGCCAGCAGCCAAGAGGCATCGCTGGCTAGCGGGGGAGGCCTCCGGTATTTT.